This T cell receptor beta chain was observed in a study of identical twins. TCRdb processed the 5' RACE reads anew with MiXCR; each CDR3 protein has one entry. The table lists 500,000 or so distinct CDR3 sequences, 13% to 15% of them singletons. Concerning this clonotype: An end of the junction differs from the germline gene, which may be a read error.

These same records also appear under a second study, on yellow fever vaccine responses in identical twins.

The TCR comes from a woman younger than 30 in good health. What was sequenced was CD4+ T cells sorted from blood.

In nucleotides, the CDR3 is TGTGCCAGCATTGAAAACGGGACAGGCCCCACCGGGGAGCTGTTTTTT. Residues: CASIENGTGPTGELFF. This chain links TRBV6-1 with TRBJ2-2; TRBD1 agrees at 8 bases. CDR3 length equals 16 residues. The V gene's germline CDR1 is MNHNS and CDR2 SASEGT.